These 17 T cell receptor beta chains came from one sample sequenced in a study of blood T cell repertoires in COVID-19. Data came from immunoSEQ multiplex PCR; TCRdb stores just in-frame clones and leaves some out. There are about 160,000 clones in the sample; roughly 84% occur only once, and around 1.1% lies in the top ten. The sample comprised peripheral blood. The receptors were gathered from a man aged 35 to 55 with acute or convalescent COVID-19.

The rearrangement uses TRBV6-5 and TRBJ2-3; TRBD2 might be the D (5 bases). This CDR3 region has 14 residues. V gave up 0 bases and J gave up 2 bases, with 6 bases separating them. Germline loops: CDR1 MNHEY, CDR2 SVGAGI. The CDR3 is CASSYSLATDTQYF. CDR3 sequence (DNA): TGTGCCAGCAGTTACTCGCTAGCCACAGATACGCAGTATTTT.

This clone was counted between two and nine times. The chain carries TRBV9 and TRBJ2-1; maybe TRBD2 (6 bases). Germline CDR1 is SGDLS and CDR2 is YYNGEE. Trimming cost V 1 base and J 10 bases, with 12 bases left between them. The CDR3 has 13 amino acids. This CDR3 is CASSVYVEGEQFF. Here the CDR3 DNA reads TGTGCCAGCAGCGTATATGTGGAGGGCGAGCAGTTCTTC.

V and J are TRBV2 and TRBJ2-2, with D maybe TRBD1 (7 bases). Per germline, CDR1 SNHLY and CDR2 FYNNEI. V was cut by 6 bases and J by 4 bases, with 24 bases left in between. CDR3 size: 18 residues. CDR3 in amino acids: CASSVKRRGQISTGELFF. In DNA, the CDR3 is TGTGCCAGCAGCGTGAAGAGGAGGGGGCAGATTAGCACCGGGGAGCTGTTTTTT. The whole variable domain, filled in from reference TRBV2 and TRBJ2-2, reads EPEVTQTPSHQVTQMGQEVILRCVPISNHLYFYWYRQILGQKVEFLVSFYNNEISEKSEIFDDQFSVERPDGSNFTLKIRSTKLEDSAMYFCASSVKRRGQISTGELFFGEGSRLTVL.

The gene calls are TRBV6-5 and TRBJ2-6; a possible D gene is TRBD2 (6 bases). The CDR3 runs 14 residues. Germline-derived CDR1 and CDR2 are MNHEY and SVGAGI. The ends were cut back, 6 bases at V and 5 bases at J, with 11 bases in the middle. The CDR3 sequence: CASSDGGRANVLTF. The DNA of the CDR3 is TGTGCCAGCAGCGACGGGGGACGGGCCAACGTCCTGACTTTC.

This chain connects TRBV9 to TRBJ1-2; a weak D match, TRBD1 (6 bases). The germline gives CDR1 SGDLS, CDR2 YYNGEE. The CDR3 runs 15 residues. The V end was cut by 4 bases, the J end by 6 bases, with 19 bases between. The CDR3 spells CASSPIPGHGNGYTF. In nucleotides, the CDR3 is TGTGCCAGCAGCCCCATCCCGGGACACGGAAATGGCTACACCTTC. Full variable domain (outside the CDR3, taken from reference TRBV9 and TRBJ1-2): DSGVTQTPKHLITATGQRVTLRCSPRSGDLSVYWYQQSLDQGLQFLIQYYNGEERAKGNILERFSAQQFPDLHSELNLSSLELGDSALYFCASSPIPGHGNGYTFGSGTRLTVV.

The chain has TRBV5-4 and TRBJ1-2, with TRBD1 matching 11 bases. This CDR3 region has 16 residues. After removal of 4 bases from V and 1 base from J, the junction contained 6 bases not matched to a gene. Germline V CDR1 and CDR2: SGHNT, YYREEE (reference sequence). The DNA for the CDR3 is TGTGCCAGCAGCGTACCGGGACAGGGGGTTAACTATGGCTACACCTTC. Its protein product is CASSVPGQGVNYGYTF.

The chain joins TRBV2 to TRBJ1-4, with D unclear. CDR3 length: 16 residues. Per the germline V gene, CDR1 is SNHLY and CDR2 is FYNNEI. V lost 4 bases and J lost 1, with 13 bases in between. The CDR3 spells CASSGRNSVTNEKLFF. The CDR3 nucleotides read TGTGCCAGCAGTGGCCGGAATAGCGTAACTAATGAAAAACTGTTTTTT.

This clone occurred a few times. This sample includes further DNA sequences coding for the same CDR3. V gene TRBV3-1 (or the pseudogene TRBV3-2) combines with J gene TRBJ2-3, with TRBD2 matching over 9 bases. With 4 bases clipped from V and 2 bases from J, the junction kept 4 bases outside the gene matches. The CDR3 is 15 amino acids. Looked up from germline, CDR1 is LGHDT and CDR2 is YNNKEL (reference sequence). CDR3 amino acids: CASSPRGGLTDTQYF. CDR3 sequence (DNA): TGTGCCAGCAGCCCGCGGGGGGGCCTCACAGATACGCAGTATTTT.

Only a few counts were recorded for this clone. This chain links TRBV12-3 or TRBV12-4 with TRBJ2-1; TRBD2 might be the D (5 bases). CDR3 length equals 13 residues. V gave up 5 bases and J gave up 7 bases, with 12 bases separating them. In DNA, the CDR3 is TGTGCCAGCAGTCCTGGACTGGCGAATGAGCAGTTCTTC. Encoded protein: CASSPGLANEQFF.

V is TRBV6-5 and J is TRBJ1-2; D possibly corresponds to TRBD1 (5 bases). This CDR3 comprises 12 residues. Trimming pared 2 bases from V and 8 bases from J, leaving 9 bases between. Looked up from germline, CDR1 is MNHEY and CDR2 is SVGAGI. CDR3 DNA sequence: TGTGCCAGCAGTTACCAGGGAGGAGGCTACACCTTC. Translating gives CASSYQGGGYTF.

The chain links TRBV20-1 to TRBJ2-3, with 7 bases matching TRBD1. V was pared by 6 bases and J by 6 bases, with 3 bases of the junction left unmatched. Looked up from germline, CDR1 is DFQATT and CDR2 is SNEGSKA (reference sequence). The CDR3 has 11 residues. CDR3 DNA: TGCAGTGCAGGGGGCTGGGATACGCAGTATTTT. The encoded protein is CSAGGWDTQYF.

This clone has just one count. The rearrangement uses TRBV5-6 and TRBJ1-6, with D maybe TRBD1 (6 bases). Germline-derived CDR1 and CDR2 are SGHDT and YYEEEE. Trimming cost V 6 bases and J 8 bases, with 18 bases left between them. This CDR3 has 15 amino acids. The CDR3 protein is CASTRGWTEDSPLHF. The CDR3 DNA is TGTGCCAGCACTCGAGGGTGGACAGAAGATTCACCCCTCCACTTT.

The chain combines TRBV29-1 with TRBJ1-1; unclear D gene. Trimming pared 5 bases from V and 7 bases from J, leaving 17 bases between. Germline V gene data show CDR1 as SQVTM and CDR2 as ANQGSEA. CDR3 length equals 13 residues. The CDR3 here is CSVSLPGWVEAFF. The CDR3 region has the DNA TGCAGCGTTTCATTACCGGGATGGGTTGAAGCTTTCTTT.

J is TRBJ1-6 and V is TRBV9; a possible D gene is TRBD1 (6 bases). The CDR3 covers 16 residues. Germline assignment: CDR1 SGDLS and CDR2 YYNGEE. V was shortened by 1 base and J by 4 bases, with 12 bases between the two germline ends. The CDR3 reads CASSVSTGPYNSPLHF. In DNA form, the CDR3 reads TGTGCCAGCAGCGTATCGACAGGTCCGTATAATTCACCCCTCCACTTT.

The J gene is TRBJ1-5, the V gene TRBV15, with D tentatively TRBD1 (5 bases). Germline lookup yields CDR1 LNHNV and CDR2 YYDKDF (reference sequence). The length of the CDR3 is 14 residues. V lost 6 bases and J 4 bases, leaving 13 bases between the germline ends. The CDR3 coding sequence is TGTGCCACCAGTGCGACAGTTACTAATCAGCCCCAGCATTTT. Its translation is CATSATVTNQPQHF.

The rearrangement joins TRBV28 to TRBJ1-2, with D possibly matching TRBD1 (5 bases). CDR1 is MDHEN and CDR2 is SYDVKM in the germline V gene. The CDR3 runs to 12 residues. Between the trimmed V and J ends, which lost 5 bases and 3 bases, there was a span of 7 bases. The CDR3 DNA reads TGTGCCAGCAGTGTAGGGGACTATGGCTACACCTTC. Its translation: CASSVGDYGYTF.

On this clone: The CDR3 ends on some other residue instead of the conserved phenylalanine or tryptophan, so this is likely a read error. It is unclear where the CDR3 begins or ends on the DNA, so no DNA is shown, and the CDR3 is as TCRdb lists it. This chain links TRBV6-6 with TRBJ1-1; the D call in the table, TRBD1, was not verified against the DNA. The CDR3 comprises 14 residues, both ends counted. CDR1 is MNHNY and CDR2 is SVGAGI in the germline V gene (reference sequence). CDR3 loop: CASSLAADRGIFIV.